This TCR beta chain was recovered during a study of blood T cell repertoires in COVID-19. Per germline, CDR1 GTSNPN and CDR2 SVGIG (reference sequence). The CDR3 runs to 15 residues. Trimming pared 5 bases from V and 1 base from J, leaving 12 bases between. Profiled with immunoSEQ multiplex PCR; TCRdb holds only in-frame clones, not every one. The table has over 200,000 clones, roughly nine tenths seen once. The source material was PBMCs or T cells enriched from blood (not recorded which). J is TRBJ1-6 and V is TRBV30, with D perhaps TRBD1 (5 bases). The receptor comes from a woman aged 45-59 years in a cohort exposed to, infected with or recovered from COVID-19 (not recorded which). CDR3 nucleotide sequence: TGTGCCTGGGAGCCGGGGGGTTCCTATAATTCACCCCTCCACTTT. Residues: CAWEPGGSYNSPLHF. The full variable domain, in which reference TRBV30 and TRBJ1-6 provide the parts outside the CDR3, is SQTIHQWPATLVQPVGSPLSLECTVEGTSNPNLYWYRQAAGRGLQLLFYSVGIGQISSEVPQNLSASRPQDRQFILSSKKLLLSDSGFYLCAWEPGGSYNSPLHFGNGTRLTVT.